The 20 T cell receptor beta chains in this list originate from one sample, sequenced in a study of blood T cell repertoires in COVID-19 (dated by TCRdb to about 2020). The library was obtained by the immunoSEQ multiplex PCR assay. In TCRdb, the immuneACCESS table is reduced to in-frame sequences with V and J assigned. These tables do not hold every clone; where another copy was compared, an unresolved V gene accounts for under half, and the others remain unexplained. The sample table contains about 130,000 clones; only one count was recorded for less than 90% of them. Of the sample, approximately 6.6% falls within the top ten clones. The sample comprised peripheral blood. The origin of the receptors is a man older than 75 with active or convalescent COVID-19.

V usage is TRBV9 and J usage is TRBJ1-6, with TRBD1 matching over 8 bases. CDR1 is SGDLS and CDR2 is YYNGEE in the germline V gene. The CDR3 spans 16 residues. V was clipped by 0 bases and J by 7 bases; unmatched bases: 6. In DNA form, the CDR3 reads TGTGCCAGCAGCGTAGGACAGGGGAGGCAGAATTCACCCCTCCACTTT. It yields the protein CASSVGQGRQNSPLHF.

This rearrangement joins TRBV23-1 to TRBJ2-1; TRBD2 aligns across 8 bases. Being an ORF, TRBV23-1 has a function that is uncertain. Losses at the gene ends were 7 bases for V and 3 bases for J; bases not matched to a gene: 5. The CDR3 covers 14 residues. The CDR3 sequence: CASIRLAFYNEQFF. DNA for the CDR3: TGCGCCAGCATAAGACTAGCGTTCTACAATGAGCAGTTCTTC.

The chain employs TRBV2 and TRBJ1-4; D is ambiguous. V dropped 4 bases and J dropped 2 bases, with 5 bases sitting between them. CDR1 SNHLY and CDR2 FYNNEI come from the germline V gene. The CDR3 runs to 13 residues. This CDR3 reads CASSGQTNEKLFF. CDR3 DNA sequence: TGTGCCAGCAGTGGTCAGACTAATGAAAAACTGTTTTTT.

The chain carries TRBV5-6 and TRBJ2-1, with D hard to call. The CDR3 has 15 amino acids. The germline gives CDR1 SGHDT, CDR2 YYEEEE. V lost 2 bases and J 5 bases, leaving 14 bases between the germline ends. The CDR3 DNA reads as TGTGCCAGCAGCTTCCGAGGCCTCTCACACAATGAGCAGTTCTTC. Its translation: CASSFRGLSHNEQFF.

The rearrangement joins TRBV5-4 to TRBJ1-2, with 8 bases identical to TRBD1. The CDR3 is 13 residues long. CDR1 is SGHNT, CDR2 YYREEE, per germline (reference sequence). After removal of 2 bases from V and 4 bases from J, the junction contained 1 base not matched to a gene. The CDR3 DNA sequence: TGTGCCAGCAGCTTTCAGGGGGCCTATGGCTACACCTTC. Translation: CASSFQGAYGYTF.

The chain carries TRBV7-2 and TRBJ2-5; 11 bases align to TRBD2. The CDR3 covers 14 residues. Germline-derived CDR1 and CDR2 are SGHTA and FQGNSA. The ends lost 5 bases at V and 3 bases at J; junction bases unmatched: 2. The CDR3 DNA reads as TGTGCCAGCAGCCTTAGCGGGAGGGAAGAGACCCAGTACTTC. Translation gives CASSLSGREETQYF.

J is TRBJ1-6 and V is TRBV11-2; unclear D gene. CDR1 SGHAT and CDR2 FQNNGV come from the germline V gene. The V end was cut by 5 bases, the J end by 4 bases, with 9 bases between. The CDR3 has 14 residues. CDR3 DNA: TGTGCCAGCAGCCCGGCGGCTTATAATTCACCCCTCCACTTT. Its protein is CASSPAAYNSPLHF. Full variable domain (rest looked up from reference TRBV11-2 and TRBJ1-6): EAGVAQSPRYKIIEKRQSVAFWCNPISGHATLYWYQQILGQGPKLLIQFQNNGVVDDSQLPKDRFSAERLKGVDSTLKIQPAKLEDSAVYLCASSPAAYNSPLHFGNGTRLTVT.

The chain is built from TRBV29-1 and TRBJ1-4, with D hard to call. The CDR3 totals 13 residues. Germline loops: CDR1 SQVTM, CDR2 ANQGSEA. The V end lost 4 bases, the J end lost 7 bases, and 13 bases lay between the germline ends. In DNA form, the CDR3 reads TGCAGCGTTGCCCCCTTCGGCGGTGAAAAACTGTTTTTT. Its protein is CSVAPFGGEKLFF.

This clone was observed once. The gene calls are TRBV18 and TRBJ1-3; D gene unclear. Looked up from germline, CDR1 is KGHSH and CDR2 is LQKENI. The V end lost 1 base, the J end lost 0 bases, and 7 bases lay between the germline ends. This CDR3 has 15 residues. The CDR3 coding sequence is TGTGCCAGCTCACCACGGCAACCCTCTGGAAACACCATATATTTT. Translated, it gives CASSPRQPSGNTIYF.

This clone appeared once. The chain employs TRBV6-1 and TRBJ2-1; 13 nucleotides match TRBD2. V shed 2 bases, J shed 6 bases, and the junction held 4 bases outside the gene matches. CDR1 MNHNS and CDR2 SASEGT come from the germline V gene. The CDR3 has 16 residues. The CDR3 reads CASSEILAGGGNEQFF. The DNA of the CDR3 is TGTGCCAGCAGTGAAATACTAGCGGGGGGGGGCAATGAGCAGTTCTTC.

This clone was recorded only once. V is TRBV18 and J is TRBJ2-5, with 12 bases aligning to TRBD2. Trimming at V came to 2 bases and at J to 4 bases, leaving 11 bases not matched to a gene. CDR1 KGHSH and CDR2 LQKENI come from the germline V gene. The CDR3 extends over 18 amino acids. This CDR3 is CASSPGLAGGPRLETQYF. CDR3 DNA: TGTGCCAGCTCACCAGGTCTAGCGGGAGGGCCGAGGCTAGAGACCCAGTACTTC.

The chain links TRBV15 to TRBJ1-5; TRBD1 aligns across 8 bases. The CDR3 sequence is 17 residues long. Looked up from germline, CDR1 is LNHNV and CDR2 is YYDKDF (reference sequence). V lost 3 bases and J lost 0; bases outside the gene matches: 7. The CDR3 DNA reads TGTGCCACCAGCAGCGGACAGGGAGTTTATAGCAATCAGCCCCAGCATTTT. Protein product: CATSSGQGVYSNQPQHF.

The chain employs TRBV3-1 (or the pseudogene TRBV3-2) and TRBJ2-5; 10 nucleotides line up with TRBD2. Germline V lookup: CDR1 LGHDT, CDR2 YNNKEL (reference sequence). Trimming took 1 base from V and 6 from J; bases not matched to a gene: 8. The CDR3 extends over 16 amino acids. The CDR3, as DNA: TGTGCCAGCAGCCAAGGTCCAGCGGGGGGGCGGAAGACCCAGTACTTC. This gives the protein CASSQGPAGGRKTQYF.

This chain's CDR3 is CASSLSGGSYNEQFF. The DNA for the CDR3 is TGTGCCAGCAGCTTATCCGGAGGCTCCTACAATGAGCAGTTCTTC. The genes are TRBV11-3 and TRBJ2-1, with a weak D call TRBD2 (5 bases). V shed 2 bases and J shed 0 bases, with 8 bases lying between them. The CDR3 has 15 amino acids. Germline assignment: CDR1 SGHNT and CDR2 YENEEA.

The J gene is TRBJ1-2, the V gene TRBV9; a weak D match, TRBD1 (5 bases). CDR3 length: 14 amino acids. V was trimmed by 0 bases and J by 2 bases, leaving 8 bases between them. Germline CDR1 reads SGDLS; CDR2 reads YYNGEE. In DNA, the CDR3 is TGTGCCAGCAGCGTAGAACCAGGGAACTATGGCTACACCTTC. It is translated as CASSVEPGNYGYTF.

The chain joins TRBV3-1 (or the pseudogene TRBV3-2) to TRBJ2-7; D might be TRBD1 (6 bases). The V end lost 5 bases, the J end lost 4 bases, and 9 bases lay between the germline ends. The CDR3 has 12 residues. Per the germline V gene, CDR1 is LGHDT and CDR2 is YNNKEL (reference sequence). CDR3 loop: CASSVQGYEQYF. The DNA for the CDR3 is TGTGCCAGCAGCGTACAGGGTTACGAGCAGTACTTC.

This clone was counted once. This sequence joins TRBV20-1 and TRBJ2-2; 11 nucleotides align to TRBD2. The CDR3 is made up of 15 amino acids. V lost 3 bases to trimming and J lost 7 bases; unmatched junction nucleotides: 7. The V gene's germline CDR1 is DFQATT and CDR2 SNEGSKA (reference sequence). CDR3 in DNA: TGCAGTGCTAGTGCACTAGCGGGGGCGTACGGGGAGCTGTTTTTT. It yields the protein CSASALAGAYGELFF.

The chain couples TRBV19 to TRBJ1-3; tentative D call: TRBD1 (5 bases). Germline CDR1 LNHDA, CDR2 SQIVND (reference sequence). With 5 bases removed from V and 1 base from J, the gap between germline ends came to 18 bases. CDR3 size: 17 residues. CDR3 region: CASSLRQFPQSGNTIYF. CDR3 nucleotide sequence: TGTGCCAGTAGTCTTCGACAGTTCCCCCAGTCTGGAAACACCATATATTTT.

J is TRBJ2-7 and V is TRBV19; a weak D match, TRBD1 (6 bases). The CDR3 sequence is 13 residues long. V was trimmed by 10 bases and J by 3 bases, leaving 16 bases between them. Germline V gives CDR1 LNHDA, CDR2 SQIVND (reference sequence). The CDR3 bases are TGTGCCACCTCCCAGGGGAAAGGCTACGAGCAGTACTTC. Translating it yields CATSQGKGYEQYF. Supplemented by reference TRBV19 and TRBJ2-7, the full variable domain reads DGGITQSPKYLFRKEGQNVTLSCEQNLNHDAMYWYRQDPGQGLRLIYYSQIVNDFQKGDIAEGYSVSREKKESFPLTVTSAQKNPTAFYLCATSQGKGYEQYFGPGTRLTVT.

The chain uses TRBV5-1 and TRBJ2-3, with TRBD2 identical over 11 bases. From germline, CDR1 is SGHRS and CDR2 YFSETQ. V shed 4 bases and J 7 bases; nucleotides not matched to a gene: 11. The CDR3 is made up of 16 amino acids. The CDR3 DNA is TGCGCCAGCAGCCTGACTAGCGGGGACCTTCCTAATACGCAGTATTTT. Translation: CASSLTSGDLPNTQYF.